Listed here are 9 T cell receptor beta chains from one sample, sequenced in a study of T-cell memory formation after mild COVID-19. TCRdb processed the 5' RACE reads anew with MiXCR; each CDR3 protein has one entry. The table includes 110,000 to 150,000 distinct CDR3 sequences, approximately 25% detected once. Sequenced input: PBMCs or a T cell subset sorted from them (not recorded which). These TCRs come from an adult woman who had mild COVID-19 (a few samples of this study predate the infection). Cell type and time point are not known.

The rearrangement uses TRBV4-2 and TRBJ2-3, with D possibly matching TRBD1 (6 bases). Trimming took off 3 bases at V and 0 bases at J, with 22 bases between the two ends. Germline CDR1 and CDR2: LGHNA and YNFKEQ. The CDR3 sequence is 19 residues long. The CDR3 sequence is CASSHYPLGQMPSTDTQYF. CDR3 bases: TGTGCCAGCAGCCATTACCCCCTAGGACAGATGCCTAGCACAGATACGCAGTATTTT.

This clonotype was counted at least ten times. The CDR3 nucleotides are TGTGCCAGCAGCTCCCAACCTATAGGACAGGGTACAGATACGCAGTATTTT. Its protein is CASSSQPIGQGTDTQYF. The genes are TRBV4-2 and TRBJ2-3, with 8 bases fitting TRBD1. Per the germline V gene, CDR1 is LGHNA and CDR2 is YNFKEQ. The junction had 13 bases not matched to a gene; V was cut back by 5 bases and J by 3 bases. This CDR3 is 17 amino acids long.

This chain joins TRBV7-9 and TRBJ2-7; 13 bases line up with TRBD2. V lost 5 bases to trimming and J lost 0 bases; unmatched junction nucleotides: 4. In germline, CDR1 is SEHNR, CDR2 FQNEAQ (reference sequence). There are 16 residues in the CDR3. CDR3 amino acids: CASSDGTSGDSYEQYF. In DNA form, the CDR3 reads TGTGCCAGCAGCGACGGGACTAGCGGGGACTCCTACGAGCAGTACTTC.

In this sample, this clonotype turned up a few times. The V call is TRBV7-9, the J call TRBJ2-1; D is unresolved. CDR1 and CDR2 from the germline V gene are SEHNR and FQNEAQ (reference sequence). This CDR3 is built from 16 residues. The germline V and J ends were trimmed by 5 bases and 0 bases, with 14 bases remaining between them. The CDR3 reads CASSLLGPPSYNEQFF. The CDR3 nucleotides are TGTGCCAGCAGCCTACTCGGTCCCCCCTCCTACAATGAGCAGTTCTTC.

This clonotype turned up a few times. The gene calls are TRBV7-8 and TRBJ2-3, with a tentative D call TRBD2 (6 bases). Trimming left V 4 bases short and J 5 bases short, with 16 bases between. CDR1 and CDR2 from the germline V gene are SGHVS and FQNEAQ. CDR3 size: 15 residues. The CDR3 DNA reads TGTGCCAGCAGCTGGGGATGGGGGGAGGAAGATACGCAGTATTTT. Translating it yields CASSWGWGEEDTQYF. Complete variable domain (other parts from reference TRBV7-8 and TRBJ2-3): GAGVSQSPRYKVAKRGQDVALRCDPISGHVSLFWYQQALGQGPEFLTYFQNEAQLDKSGLPSDRFFAERPEGSVSTLKIQRTQQEDSAVYLCASSWGWGEEDTQYFGPGTRLTVL.

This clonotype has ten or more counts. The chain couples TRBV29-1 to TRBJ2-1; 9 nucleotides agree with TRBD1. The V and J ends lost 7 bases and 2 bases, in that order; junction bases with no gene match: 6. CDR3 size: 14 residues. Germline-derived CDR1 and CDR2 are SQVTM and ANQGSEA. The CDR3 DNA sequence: TGCAGCGGGGGGACAGGGAGTACCTACAATGAGCAGTTCTTC. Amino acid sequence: CSGGTGSTYNEQFF.

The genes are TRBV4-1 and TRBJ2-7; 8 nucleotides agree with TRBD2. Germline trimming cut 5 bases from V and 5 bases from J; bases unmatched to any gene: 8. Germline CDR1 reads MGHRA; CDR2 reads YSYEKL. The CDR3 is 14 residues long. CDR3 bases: TGCGCCAGCAGCGGGGGAGCGGGGGAGGACGAGCAGTACTTC. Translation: CASSGGAGEDEQYF.

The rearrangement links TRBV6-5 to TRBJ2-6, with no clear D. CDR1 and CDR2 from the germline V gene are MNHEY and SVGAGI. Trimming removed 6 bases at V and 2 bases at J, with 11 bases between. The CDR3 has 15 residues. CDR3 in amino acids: CASRREGTGANVLTF. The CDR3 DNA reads TGTGCCAGCAGAAGGGAAGGTACTGGGGCCAACGTCCTGACTTTC.

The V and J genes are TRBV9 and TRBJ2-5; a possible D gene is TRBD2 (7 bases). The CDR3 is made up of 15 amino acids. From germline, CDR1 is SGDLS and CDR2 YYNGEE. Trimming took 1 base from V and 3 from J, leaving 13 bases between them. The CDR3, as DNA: TGTGCCAGCAGCGTACAGGCGGGGGCCAAAGAGACCCAGTACTTC. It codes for CASSVQAGAKETQYF.